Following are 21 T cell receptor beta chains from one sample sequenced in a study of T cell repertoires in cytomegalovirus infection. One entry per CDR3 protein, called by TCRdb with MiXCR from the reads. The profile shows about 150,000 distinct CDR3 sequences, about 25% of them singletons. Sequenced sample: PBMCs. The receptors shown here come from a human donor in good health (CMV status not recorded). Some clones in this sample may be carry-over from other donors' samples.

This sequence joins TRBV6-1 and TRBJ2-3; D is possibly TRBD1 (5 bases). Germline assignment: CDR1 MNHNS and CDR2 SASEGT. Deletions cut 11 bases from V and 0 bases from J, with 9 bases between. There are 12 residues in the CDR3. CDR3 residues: CALGDSTDTQYF. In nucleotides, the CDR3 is TGTGCCTTAGGGGATAGCACAGATACGCAGTATTTT.

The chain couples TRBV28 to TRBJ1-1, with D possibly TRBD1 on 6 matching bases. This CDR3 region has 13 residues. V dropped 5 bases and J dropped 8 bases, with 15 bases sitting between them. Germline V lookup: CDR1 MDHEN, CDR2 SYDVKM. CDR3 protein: CASSPLVQGEAFF. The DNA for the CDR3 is TGTGCCAGCAGTCCCCTCGTCCAGGGGGAAGCTTTCTTT.

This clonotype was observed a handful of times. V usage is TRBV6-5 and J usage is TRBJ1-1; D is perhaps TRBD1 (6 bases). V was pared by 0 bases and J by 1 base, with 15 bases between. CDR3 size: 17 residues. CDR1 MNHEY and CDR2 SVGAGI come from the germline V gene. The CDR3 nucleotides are TGTGCCAGCAGTTACTCAACCGGGACATCGTGGAACACTGAAGCTTTCTTT. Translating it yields CASSYSTGTSWNTEAFF.

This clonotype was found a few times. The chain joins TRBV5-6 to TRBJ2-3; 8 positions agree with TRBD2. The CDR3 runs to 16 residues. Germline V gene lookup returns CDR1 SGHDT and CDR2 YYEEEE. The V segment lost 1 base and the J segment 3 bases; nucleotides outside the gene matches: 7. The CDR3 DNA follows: TGTGCCAGCAGCTTGATGAGAGCGGGAGTAACAGATACGCAGTATTTT. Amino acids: CASSLMRAGVTDTQYF. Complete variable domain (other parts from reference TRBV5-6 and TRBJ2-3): DAGVTQSPTHLIKTRGQQVTLRCSPKSGHDTVSWYQQALGQGPQFIFQYYEEEERQRGNFPDRFSGHQFPNYSSELNVNALLLGDSALYLCASSLMRAGVTDTQYFGPGTRLTVL.

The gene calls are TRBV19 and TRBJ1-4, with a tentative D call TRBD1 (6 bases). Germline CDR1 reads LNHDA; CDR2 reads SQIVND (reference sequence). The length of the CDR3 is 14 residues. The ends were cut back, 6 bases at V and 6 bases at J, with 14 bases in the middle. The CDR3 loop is CASSQQGSDEKLFF. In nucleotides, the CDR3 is TGTGCCAGTAGCCAACAGGGATCGGATGAAAAACTGTTTTTT.

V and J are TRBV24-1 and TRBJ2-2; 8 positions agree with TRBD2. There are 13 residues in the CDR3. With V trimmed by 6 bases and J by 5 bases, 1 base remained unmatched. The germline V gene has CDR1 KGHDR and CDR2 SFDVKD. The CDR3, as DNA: TGTGCCACCAGTCCTAGCGGGACCGGGGAGCTGTTTTTT. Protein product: CATSPSGTGELFF.

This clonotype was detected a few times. CDR3 sequence reads: CASSQEGEEKLFF. For the CDR3, the DNA is TGTGCCAGCAGCCAAGAGGGAGAAGAAAAACTGTTTTTT. The gene calls are TRBV14 and TRBJ1-4, with unresolved D. CDR3 length: 13 amino acids. V gave up 0 bases and J gave up 8 bases, with 7 bases separating them. Germline V CDR1 and CDR2: SGHDN, FVKESK.

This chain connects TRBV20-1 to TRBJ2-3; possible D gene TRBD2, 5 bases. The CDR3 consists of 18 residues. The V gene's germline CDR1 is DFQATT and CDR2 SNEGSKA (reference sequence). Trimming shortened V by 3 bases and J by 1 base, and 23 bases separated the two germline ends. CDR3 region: CSASPKPLEGLGTDTQYF. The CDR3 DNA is TGCAGTGCTAGCCCGAAACCGTTAGAGGGCTTGGGCACAGATACGCAGTATTTT.

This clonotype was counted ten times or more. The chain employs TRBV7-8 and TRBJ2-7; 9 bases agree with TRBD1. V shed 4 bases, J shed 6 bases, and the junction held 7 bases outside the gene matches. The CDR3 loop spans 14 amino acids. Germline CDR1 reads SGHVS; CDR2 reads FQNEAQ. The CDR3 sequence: CASSSGQGRGEQYF. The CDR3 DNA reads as TGTGCCAGCAGCTCAGGACAGGGGAGGGGCGAGCAGTACTTC.

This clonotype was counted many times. The CDR3 sequence: CASSLEAGYNEQFF. The CDR3 bases are TGTGCCAGCAGCTTAGAGGCGGGGTACAATGAGCAGTTCTTC. V gene TRBV7-2 combines with J gene TRBJ2-1, with a possible D match to TRBD2 (6 bases). The CDR3 extends over 14 amino acids. Germline CDR1 is SGHTA and CDR2 is FQGNSA. V lost 1 base to trimming and J lost 4 bases, with 8 bases between them. The complete variable domain, with remaining parts taken from reference TRBV7-2 and TRBJ2-1, reads GAGVSQSPSNKVTEKGKDVELRCDPISGHTALYWYRQSLGQGLEFLIYFQGNSAPDKSGLPSDRFSAERTGGSVSTLTIQRTQQEDSAVYLCASSLEAGYNEQFFGPGTRLTVL.

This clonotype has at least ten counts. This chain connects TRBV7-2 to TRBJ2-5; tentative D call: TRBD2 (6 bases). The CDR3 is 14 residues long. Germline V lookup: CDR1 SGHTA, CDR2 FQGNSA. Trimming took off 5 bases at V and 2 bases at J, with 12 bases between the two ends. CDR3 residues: CASSLTGTQETQYF. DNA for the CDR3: TGTGCCAGCAGCCTCACCGGGACTCAAGAGACCCAGTACTTC. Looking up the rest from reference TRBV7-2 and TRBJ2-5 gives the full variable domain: GAGVSQSPSNKVTEKGKDVELRCDPISGHTALYWYRQSLGQGLEFLIYFQGNSAPDKSGLPSDRFSAERTGGSVSTLTIQRTQQEDSAVYLCASSLTGTQETQYFGPGTRLLVL.

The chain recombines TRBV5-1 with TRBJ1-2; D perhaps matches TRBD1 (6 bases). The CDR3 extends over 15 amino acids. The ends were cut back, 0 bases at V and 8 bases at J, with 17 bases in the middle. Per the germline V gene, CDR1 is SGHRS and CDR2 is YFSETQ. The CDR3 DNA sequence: TGCGCCAGCAGCTTGGACGGGAGCCAGGGGCAGGGCTACACCTTC. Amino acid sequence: CASSLDGSQGQGYTF.

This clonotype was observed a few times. The CDR3: CASSSWTGLNYGYTF. The CDR3 coding sequence is TGTGCCAGCAGTTCATGGACAGGCCTTAACTATGGCTACACCTTC. The V gene is TRBV27, the J gene TRBJ1-2, with 7 bases fitting TRBD1. This CDR3 is 15 amino acids long. Losses at the gene ends were 4 bases for V and 1 base for J; bases not matched to a gene: 6. Per the germline V gene, CDR1 is MNHEY and CDR2 is SMNVEV (reference sequence).

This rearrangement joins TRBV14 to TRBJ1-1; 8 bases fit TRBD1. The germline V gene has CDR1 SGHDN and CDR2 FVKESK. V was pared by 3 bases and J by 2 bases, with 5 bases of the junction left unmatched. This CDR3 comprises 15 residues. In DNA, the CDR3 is TGTGCCAGCAGCCATCGGCAGGGGGCTAACACTGAAGCTTTCTTT. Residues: CASSHRQGANTEAFF.

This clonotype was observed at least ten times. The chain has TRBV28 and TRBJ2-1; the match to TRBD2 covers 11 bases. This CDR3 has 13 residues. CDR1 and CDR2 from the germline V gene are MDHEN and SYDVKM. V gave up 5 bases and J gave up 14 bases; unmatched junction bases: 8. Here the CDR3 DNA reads TGTGCCAGCAGTCTGACTAGCGGGGATTCTAAGTTCTTC. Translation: CASSLTSGDSKFF.

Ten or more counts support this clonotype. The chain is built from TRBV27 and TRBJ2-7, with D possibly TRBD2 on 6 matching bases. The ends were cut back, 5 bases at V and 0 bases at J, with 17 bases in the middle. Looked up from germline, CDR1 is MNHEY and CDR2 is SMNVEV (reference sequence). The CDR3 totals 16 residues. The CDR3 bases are TGTGCCAGCAGTCTCGGGAGCCCGCCCGGCTCCTACGAGCAGTACTTC. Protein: CASSLGSPPGSYEQYF.

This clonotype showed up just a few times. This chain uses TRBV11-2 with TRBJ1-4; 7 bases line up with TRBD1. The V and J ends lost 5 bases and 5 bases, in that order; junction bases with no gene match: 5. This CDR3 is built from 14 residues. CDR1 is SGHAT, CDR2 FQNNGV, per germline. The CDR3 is CASSKGQFNEKLFF. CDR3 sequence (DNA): TGTGCCAGCAGCAAGGGACAGTTCAATGAAAAACTGTTTTTT.

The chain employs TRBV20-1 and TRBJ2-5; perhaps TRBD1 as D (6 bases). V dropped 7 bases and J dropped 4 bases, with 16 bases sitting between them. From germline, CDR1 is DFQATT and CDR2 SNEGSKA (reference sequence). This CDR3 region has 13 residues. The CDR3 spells CSVQQGRGETQYF. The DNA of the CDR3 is TGCAGTGTCCAACAGGGTCGGGGAGAGACCCAGTACTTC.

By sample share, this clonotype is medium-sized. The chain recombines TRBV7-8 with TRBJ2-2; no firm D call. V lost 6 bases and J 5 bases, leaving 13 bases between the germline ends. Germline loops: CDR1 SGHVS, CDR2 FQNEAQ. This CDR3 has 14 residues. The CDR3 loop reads CASSQTSGTGELFF. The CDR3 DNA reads TGTGCCAGCAGTCAGACATCCGGTACCGGGGAGCTGTTTTTT.

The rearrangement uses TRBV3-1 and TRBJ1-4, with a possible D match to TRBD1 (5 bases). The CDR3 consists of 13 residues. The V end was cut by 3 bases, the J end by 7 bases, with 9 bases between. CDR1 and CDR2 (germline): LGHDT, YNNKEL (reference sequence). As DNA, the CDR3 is TGTGCCAGCAGCCATACAGGTAGTGAAAAACTGTTTTTT. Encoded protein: CASSHTGSEKLFF. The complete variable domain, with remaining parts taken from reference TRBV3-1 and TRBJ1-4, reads DTAVSQTPKYLVTQMGNDKSIKCEQNLGHDTMYWYKQDSKKFLKIMFSYNNKELIINETVPNRFSPKSPDKAHLNLHINSLELGDSAVYFCASSHTGSEKLFFGSGTQLSVL.

Written as DNA, the CDR3 is TGTGCCAGTAGCCAGTCCTGGACAGGGGCTGGAAACACCATATATTTT. This encodes CASSQSWTGAGNTIYF. The V call is TRBV19, the J call TRBJ1-3; 9 nucleotides agree with TRBD1. There are 16 residues in the CDR3. V lost 6 bases and J lost 2; bases outside the gene matches: 8. Germline V gene data show CDR1 as LNHDA and CDR2 as SQIVND (reference sequence).